The 22 T cell receptor beta chains presented below share a single source sample, sequenced in a study of cytomegalovirus exposure and HLA in healthy donors. The PCR contained 60 Vbeta and 13 Jbeta primers. The protocol was immunoSEQ multiplex PCR, while the TCRdb copy is restricted to in-frame clones and leaves out a portion. The sample carries about 150,000 clones, roughly 80% recorded once. Sequencing was performed on PBMCs. The receptor set was obtained from a young man in good health and CMV-seropositive.

As regards this clone: Its ends do not fully match the called genes, so a read error is possible. V gene TRBV13 combines with J gene TRBJ2-7; 8 bases match TRBD1. Germline CDR1 reads PRHDT; CDR2 reads FYEKMQ (reference sequence). This CDR3 is 13 amino acids long. The CDR3 spells CASSLDRAGQAFF. In DNA, the CDR3 is TGTGCCAGCAGCTTAGATCGGGCGGGACAGGCATTTTTC.

The V gene is TRBV6-1, the J gene TRBJ2-2; 9 bases match TRBD1. The V gene's germline CDR1 is MNHNS and CDR2 SASEGT. CDR3 length: 15 amino acids. Trimming at V came to 9 bases and at J to 2 bases, leaving 7 bases not matched to a gene. CDR3 amino acids: CASRTGEDNTGELFF. In nucleotides, the CDR3 is TGTGCCAGTAGGACAGGGGAAGATAACACCGGGGAGCTGTTTTTT.

The J gene is TRBJ2-1, the V gene TRBV11-2; 10 bases are shared with TRBD2. CDR1 and CDR2 from the germline V gene are SGHAT and FQNNGV. The CDR3 has 20 amino acids. V gave up 0 bases and J gave up 4 bases; unmatched junction bases: 15. The CDR3 loop reads CASSLDATSGIRIPYNEQFF. CDR3 DNA sequence: TGTGCCAGCAGCTTAGACGCAACTAGCGGGATACGCATCCCTTACAATGAGCAGTTCTTC.

The chain combines TRBV28 with TRBJ2-1; the match to TRBD2 covers 8 bases. After removal of 10 bases from V and 3 bases from J, the junction contained 8 bases not matched to a gene. The CDR3 loop spans 14 amino acids. Germline V gene sequence: CDR1 MDHEN, CDR2 SYDVKM. CDR3 nucleotides: TGTGCCAACTCCCTAGCGGGTCACTACAATGAGCAGTTCTTC. This sequence encodes CANSLAGHYNEQFF.

This chain links TRBV28 with TRBJ1-5, with 7 bases matching TRBD1. CDR3 length equals 14 residues. Germline CDR1 reads MDHEN; CDR2 reads SYDVKM. V shed 6 bases and J 3 bases; nucleotides not matched to a gene: 5. The CDR3 reads CASRPGGPNQPQHF. CDR3 nucleotide sequence: TGTGCCAGCAGGCCAGGGGGACCCAATCAGCCCCAGCATTTT.

The chain links TRBV4-1 to TRBJ1-1; 8 bases are shared with TRBD1. The V gene's germline CDR1 is MGHRA and CDR2 YSYEKL. This CDR3 comprises 17 residues. Germline trimming cut 1 base from V and 2 bases from J; bases unmatched to any gene: 9. The CDR3 sequence is CASSQVFRDRLNTEAFF. CDR3 nucleotide sequence: TGCGCCAGCAGCCAAGTTTTCCGGGACAGGCTTAACACTGAAGCTTTCTTT.

The chain links TRBV7-2 to TRBJ2-3; 9 positions agree with TRBD2. CDR3 length: 16 amino acids. The germline V gene encodes CDR1 SGHTA and CDR2 FQGNSA. The V segment lost 1 base and the J segment 2 bases; nucleotides outside the gene matches: 4. The DNA of the CDR3 is TGTGCCAGCAGCTTAGTCCCTAGCGGGATCACAGATACGCAGTATTTT. Amino acid sequence: CASSLVPSGITDTQYF.

The V call is TRBV4-1, the J call TRBJ2-3; D not certain. This CDR3 region has 15 residues. V was clipped by 1 base and J by 2 bases, with 10 bases between them. Germline V lookup: CDR1 MGHRA, CDR2 YSYEKL. The CDR3 loop is CASSQVVSLTDTQYF. The CDR3 nucleotides are TGCGCCAGCAGCCAAGTTGTGTCACTCACAGATACGCAGTATTTT.

The chain carries TRBV5-1 and TRBJ2-3; D unclear. CDR3 length: 16 amino acids. Between the trimmed V and J ends, which lost 2 bases and 0 bases, there was a span of 13 bases. The germline gives CDR1 SGHRS, CDR2 YFSETQ. The CDR3: CASSFTGGSSTDTQYF. The CDR3 coding sequence is TGCGCCAGCAGCTTTACGGGTGGTTCTAGCACAGATACGCAGTATTTT. Together with reference TRBV5-1 and TRBJ2-3, the CDR3 gives the full variable domain: KAGVTQTPRYLIKTRGQQVTLSCSPISGHRSVSWYQQTPGQGLQFLFEYFSETQRNKGNFPGRFSGRQFSNSRSEMNVSTLELGDSALYLCASSFTGGSSTDTQYFGPGTRLTVL.

This clone appeared a few times. CDR3: CASSTTGRETSGNTIYF. CDR3 coding DNA: TGTGCCAGCAGCACAACCGGACGGGAAACCTCTGGAAACACCATATATTTT. The V call is TRBV11-2, the J call TRBJ1-3; D is unclear. Germline V gene sequence: CDR1 SGHAT, CDR2 FQNNGV. Trimming shortened V by 5 bases and J by 0 bases, and 17 bases separated the two germline ends. The CDR3 covers 17 residues. The entire variable domain, with the rest obtained from reference TRBV11-2 and TRBJ1-3, is as follows: EAGVAQSPRYKIIEKRQSVAFWCNPISGHATLYWYQQILGQGPKLLIQFQNNGVVDDSQLPKDRFSAERLKGVDSTLKIQPAKLEDSAVYLCASSTTGRETSGNTIYFGEGSWLTVV.

Only a few counts were recorded for this clone. V is TRBV14 and J is TRBJ2-2; 9 bases fit TRBD1. Trimming at V came to 2 bases and at J to 3 bases, leaving 10 bases not matched to a gene. Looked up from germline, CDR1 is SGHDN and CDR2 is FVKESK. The CDR3 consists of 18 residues. CDR3 in DNA: TGTGCCAGCAGCCAACTTTATTGGGACAGGGTCGACACCGGGGAGCTGTTTTTT. It is translated as CASSQLYWDRVDTGELFF.

The chain recombines TRBV18 with TRBJ1-3; no clear D. CDR1 and CDR2 from the germline V gene are KGHSH and LQKENI. V lost 4 bases and J lost 5, with 9 bases in between. There are 13 residues in the CDR3. The CDR3: CASSREGRNTIYF. DNA of the CDR3: TGTGCCAGCTCACGAGAGGGCCGAAACACCATATATTTT.

The chain recombines TRBV6-5 with TRBJ1-2, with a tentative D call TRBD1 (5 bases). The length of the CDR3 is 15 residues. From germline, CDR1 is MNHEY and CDR2 SVGAGI. The germline V and J ends were trimmed by 2 bases and 0 bases, with 10 bases remaining between them. The CDR3 loop is CASSYGAGANYGYTF. The CDR3 DNA sequence: TGTGCCAGCAGTTACGGGGCAGGCGCTAACTATGGCTACACCTTC.

This chain joins TRBV5-4 and TRBJ2-1; D gene unclear. The germline gives CDR1 SGHNT, CDR2 YYREEE (reference sequence). The CDR3 contains 15 residues. The V end lost 4 bases, the J end lost 7 bases, and 18 bases lay between the germline ends. This chain's CDR3 is CASSLRNPIRNEQFF. DNA of the CDR3: TGTGCCAGCAGCCTGAGGAACCCCATTCGGAATGAGCAGTTCTTC.

J is TRBJ1-2 and V is TRBV28; 8 bases fit TRBD1. J lost 5 bases, V lost 3 bases, and 5 bases had no gene match. Germline loops: CDR1 MDHEN, CDR2 SYDVKM. The CDR3 loop spans 14 amino acids. CDR3 in DNA: TGTGCCAGCAGTTTGGACAGGGTCGTTTATGGCTACACCTTC. Translated: CASSLDRVVYGYTF.

This sequence joins TRBV2 and TRBJ1-1, with TRBD1 matching 7 bases. The CDR3 is made up of 16 amino acids. Looked up from germline, CDR1 is SNHLY and CDR2 is FYNNEI. The trim removed 10 bases at V and 5 bases at J, leaving 19 bases unmatched. In nucleotides, the CDR3 is TGTGCCACCTCACAGGGGTCCTTCTTTGAGGGGACTGAAGCTTTCTTT. Translation: CATSQGSFFEGTEAFF.

The CDR3 DNA reads TGTGCCACCGCAGTCCTTAGCAATCAGCCCCAGCATTTT. Translation: CATAVLSNQPQHF. The chain has TRBV27 and TRBJ1-5, with D hard to call. V was clipped by 10 bases and J by 0 bases, with 10 bases between them. This CDR3 comprises 13 residues. Germline loops: CDR1 MNHEY, CDR2 SMNVEV (reference sequence).

V usage is TRBV6-1 and J usage is TRBJ1-2, with no clear D. Germline CDR1 is MNHNS and CDR2 is SASEGT. Trimming took 2 bases from V and 5 from J, leaving 15 bases between them. CDR3 size: 15 residues. The CDR3 reads CASSEQTRTPYGYTF. In DNA, the CDR3 is TGTGCCAGCAGTGAACAGACCCGGACTCCTTATGGCTACACCTTC.

This clone was counted between two and nine times. Other DNA sequences in this specimen translate into the identical CDR3. The rearrangement uses TRBV14 and TRBJ1-1; 8 bases agree with TRBD1. CDR1 SGHDN and CDR2 FVKESK come from the germline V gene. With V trimmed by 4 bases and J by 2 bases, 3 bases remained unmatched. This CDR3 contains 14 residues. The CDR3 reads CASSPQGANTEAFF. The CDR3 DNA reads as TGTGCCAGCAGCCCTCAGGGGGCTAACACTGAAGCTTTCTTT.

The chain couples TRBV29-1 to TRBJ1-4; no clear D gene. Trimming stripped 5 bases from V and 8 bases from J, with 15 bases between. The CDR3 runs to 13 residues. Germline CDR1 and CDR2: SQVTM and ANQGSEA. CDR3 protein: CSVRWRAGEKLFF. The CDR3 DNA sequence: TGCAGCGTTCGCTGGAGGGCGGGCGAAAAACTGTTTTTT.

The chain joins TRBV5-4 to TRBJ2-5; TRBD1 might be the D (6 bases). V was shortened by 4 bases and J by 3 bases, with 16 bases between the two germline ends. The CDR3 contains 15 residues. Germline-derived CDR1 and CDR2 are SGHNT and YYREEE (reference sequence). The CDR3 region has the DNA TGTGCCAGCAGCCTGGGGGCTTCAGCGGAAGAGACCCAGTACTTC. Amino acids: CASSLGASAEETQYF.

This chain connects TRBV7-9 to TRBJ1-5; the D is unclear. Deletions cut 5 bases from V and 6 bases from J, with 11 bases between. Germline V gene sequence: CDR1 SEHNR, CDR2 FQNEAQ (reference sequence). This CDR3 has 13 amino acids. CDR3 loop: CASSRYSSQPQHF. The CDR3 region has the DNA TGTGCCAGCAGCCGCTACAGTTCTCAGCCCCAGCATTTT.